This T cell receptor beta chain was recorded in a study of blood T cell repertoires in COVID-19. Study-wide background: COVID-19 samples collected from the United States, Italy and Spain covered acute and convalescent phases. The analysed material was cDNA or gDNA that came from T cells, B-cell-depleted T cells, or PBMCs.

This clone was detected once. Germline V gene sequence: CDR1 SQVTM, CDR2 ANQGSEA. The V and J ends lost 7 bases and 1 base respectively, with 10 bases between them. This CDR3 is 13 amino acids long. The data were produced by immunoSEQ multiplex PCR, yet TCRdb's version contains in-frame clones alone and is incomplete. The top ten hold 18% of the sample, which has 200,000 to 250,000 clones, around four fifths seen once. The sequencing sample was made of peripheral blood. The V and J genes are TRBV29-1 and TRBJ2-2, with D tentatively TRBD2 (5 bases). This TCR derives from a woman over 75 with active or convalescent COVID-19. CDR3 protein: CSAARENTGELFF. DNA of the CDR3: TGCAGCGCCGCCCGGGAGAACACCGGGGAGCTGTTTTTT.